A single sample gave rise to the 8 T cell receptor beta chains below, sequenced in a study of blood T cell repertoires in COVID-19. The method was immunoSEQ multiplex PCR; TCRdb's version includes in-frame clones alone and lacks a portion of them. Counted here are a few hundred thousand clones, around 90% occurring once; the ten biggest clones make up around 0.96%. The sequencing sample was made of peripheral blood. These receptor sequences come from a woman in her thirties or forties with COVID-19, enrolled during active disease.

This clone was observed once. The rearrangement links TRBV27 to TRBJ2-6; 7 bases match TRBD1. V trimming: 5 bases; J trimming: 0 bases; junction bases outside the gene matches: 4. CDR1 is MNHEY, CDR2 SMNVEV, per germline (reference sequence). The CDR3 is made up of 16 amino acids. CDR3 nucleotide sequence: TGTGCCAGCAGTCTCAGACAGGGCTCTGGGGCCAACGTCCTGACTTTC. Protein product: CASSLRQGSGANVLTF.

The CDR3 loop is CASSLGADQPQHF. DNA for the CDR3: TGTGCCAGCAGCTTAGGGGCCGATCAGCCCCAGCATTTT. The chain joins TRBV11-1 to TRBJ1-5; D is uncertain. CDR3 size: 13 residues. CDR1 SGHAT and CDR2 FQDESV come from the germline V gene (reference sequence). V shed 1 base and J shed 5 bases, with 6 bases lying between them.

This rearrangement joins TRBV7-3 to TRBJ1-4; 8 bases align to TRBD1. In germline, CDR1 is SGHTA, CDR2 FQGTGA. V dropped 5 bases and J dropped 0; count of bases not matched to a gene: 8. This CDR3 contains 17 residues. CDR3 sequence reads: CASSLRTGYSTNEKLFF. The CDR3 region has the DNA TGTGCCAGCAGCCTAAGGACAGGGTATTCAACTAATGAAAAACTGTTTTTT.

Only one count was recorded for this clone. The J gene is TRBJ1-1, the V gene TRBV20-1; D uncertain. Trimming stripped 5 bases from V and 7 bases from J, with 5 bases between. The CDR3 contains 9 residues. The V gene's germline CDR1 is DFQATT and CDR2 SNEGSKA (reference sequence). CDR3 DNA sequence: TGCAGTGCTGGCATTGAAGCTTTCTTT. Translation: CSAGIEAFF.

This clone was counted at least ten times. The chain links TRBV7-8 to TRBJ1-5; D not certain. CDR1 is SGHVS, CDR2 FQNEAQ, per germline. V shed 7 bases and J shed 2 bases, with 9 bases lying between them. The length of the CDR3 is 13 residues. CDR3 sequence reads: CASTLLGNQPQHF. The DNA of the CDR3 is TGTGCCAGCACTCTTCTAGGCAATCAGCCCCAGCATTTT.

The chain employs TRBV2 and TRBJ1-6; a weak D match, TRBD1 (5 bases). The length of the CDR3 is 15 residues. Germline lookup yields CDR1 SNHLY and CDR2 FYNNEI. Trimming took off 3 bases at V and 1 base at J, with 7 bases between the two ends. The CDR3 coding sequence is TGTGCCAGCAGTGATCAGGGTTCCTATAATTCACCCCTCCACTTT. Encoded protein: CASSDQGSYNSPLHF.

The genes are TRBV7-9 and TRBJ1-2; D gene unclear. Germline CDR1 and CDR2: SEHNR and FQNEAQ (reference sequence). V was shortened by 5 bases and J by 4 bases, with 17 bases between the two germline ends. The CDR3 contains 15 residues. CDR3 residues: CASSPAGEGSYGYTF. The CDR3 nucleotides are TGTGCCAGCAGCCCCGCTGGGGAGGGCAGCTATGGCTACACCTTC.

The chain links TRBV20-1 to TRBJ2-4; 11 nucleotides match TRBD2. With V trimmed by 3 bases and J by 9 bases, 13 bases remained unmatched. This CDR3 contains 16 residues. Germline lookup yields CDR1 DFQATT and CDR2 SNEGSKA (reference sequence). CDR3 in amino acids: CSASRSSSGRVGIQYF. The CDR3 coding sequence is TGCAGTGCTAGTAGATCGAGTAGCGGGAGGGTCGGCATTCAGTACTTC.